The 15 T cell receptor beta chains in this list originate from one sample, sequenced in a study of cytomegalovirus exposure and HLA in healthy donors. This PCR relied on a set of 60 Vbeta primers and 13 Jbeta primers. Measured with immunoSEQ multiplex PCR; TCRdb has only the in-frame clones, and not every one. The repertoire consists of under 200,000 clones, with approximately 81% occurring once and the leading ten covering roughly 0.38%. What was sequenced was PBMCs. The source of these receptors is a boy aged 2 to 10 in good health and CMV-seronegative.

V is TRBV27 and J is TRBJ2-5; 12 bases are a match to TRBD2. Losses at the gene ends were 6 bases for V and 5 bases for J; bases not matched to a gene: 7. The CDR3 totals 15 residues. Germline V gene data show CDR1 as MNHEY and CDR2 as SMNVEV (reference sequence). The CDR3 DNA is TGTGCCAGCAGCGGGCTAGCGGGAGGGACTGAGACCCAGTACTTC. Translation gives CASSGLAGGTETQYF.

The chain has TRBV6-6 and TRBJ2-7; D is possibly TRBD2 (5 bases). V dropped 4 bases and J dropped 2 bases, with 18 bases sitting between them. Looked up from germline, CDR1 is MNHNY and CDR2 is SVGAGI (reference sequence). The length of the CDR3 is 16 residues. The CDR3 DNA is TGTGCCAGCAGTTCGGAGGAGATGGCGACCACCTACGAGCAGTACTTC. Residues: CASSSEEMATTYEQYF.

The chain carries TRBV7-9 and TRBJ2-3; tentatively, D is TRBD2 (5 bases). The CDR3 extends over 15 amino acids. Germline lookup yields CDR1 SEHNR and CDR2 FQNEAQ (reference sequence). The germline V and J ends were trimmed by 6 bases and 6 bases, with 19 bases remaining between them. CDR3 sequence reads: CASRLDSRSGDTQYF. In DNA, the CDR3 is TGTGCCAGCAGATTGGACTCCCGATCTGGGGATACGCAGTATTTT.

This rearrangement joins TRBV7-3 to TRBJ2-5, with TRBD1 matching 7 bases. The V gene end was trimmed by 4 bases and the J gene end by 9 bases; junction bases not matched to a gene: 11. The length of the CDR3 is 14 residues. From germline, CDR1 is SGHTA and CDR2 FQGTGA. The CDR3 sequence is CASSSGQAGTAQYF. The CDR3 bases are TGTGCCAGCAGCTCTGGACAGGCCGGTACGGCCCAGTACTTC. The variable domain in full, with the rest retrieved from reference TRBV7-3 and TRBJ2-5, is GAGVSQTPSNKVTEKGKYVELRCDPISGHTALYWYRQSLGQGPEFLIYFQGTGAADDSGLPNDRFFAVRPEGSVSTLKIQRTERGDSAVYLCASSSGQAGTAQYFGPGTRLLVL.

The chain is built from TRBV9 and TRBJ2-1; 9 bases line up with TRBD1. This CDR3 is 16 amino acids long. CDR1 is SGDLS and CDR2 is YYNGEE in the germline V gene. V lost 3 bases and J lost 6; bases outside the gene matches: 10. CDR3 sequence reads: CASSDPRDRVSNEQFF. The CDR3 DNA reads as TGTGCCAGCAGCGATCCCCGGGACAGGGTTTCCAATGAGCAGTTCTTC.

The chain carries TRBV5-5 and TRBJ1-1; D unresolved. Germline values: CDR1 SGHKS, CDR2 YYEKEE (reference sequence). The CDR3 totals 13 residues. V dropped 7 bases and J dropped 2 bases, with 12 bases sitting between them. The CDR3 DNA sequence: TGTGCCAGCGTATACCGGGTAAACACTGAAGCTTTCTTT. Translated, it gives CASVYRVNTEAFF. Complete variable domain (other parts from reference TRBV5-5 and TRBJ1-1): DAGVTQSPTHLIKTRGQQVTLRCSPISGHKSVSWYQQVLGQGPQFIFQYYEKEERGRGNFPDRFSARQFPNYSSELNVNALLLGDSALYLCASVYRVNTEAFFGQGTRLTVV.

The genes are TRBV9 and TRBJ1-5, with 7 bases aligning to TRBD1. Germline V lookup: CDR1 SGDLS, CDR2 YYNGEE. The CDR3 is 16 amino acids. V dropped 4 bases and J dropped 2; count of bases not matched to a gene: 9. CDR3 protein: CASSPGDSLGNQPQHF. The CDR3 nucleotides are TGTGCCAGCAGCCCGGGGGACAGCTTAGGCAATCAGCCCCAGCATTTT. Full variable domain (missing parts from reference TRBV9 and TRBJ1-5): DSGVTQTPKHLITATGQRVTLRCSPRSGDLSVYWYQQSLDQGLQFLIQYYNGEERAKGNILERFSAQQFPDLHSELNLSSLELGDSALYFCASSPGDSLGNQPQHFGDGTRLSIL.

This chain uses TRBV6-6 with TRBJ1-1; D is possibly TRBD1 (6 bases). The CDR3 totals 15 residues. Trimming stripped 0 bases from V and 5 bases from J, with 13 bases between. Germline V gene data show CDR1 as MNHNY and CDR2 as SVGAGI (reference sequence). CDR3 DNA sequence: TGTGCCAGCAGTTACTCGAGTCCTAGGGGGACTGAAGCTTTCTTT. Translated, it gives CASSYSSPRGTEAFF.

This chain connects TRBV15 to TRBJ1-3, with D perhaps matching TRBD1 (6 bases). Per the germline V gene, CDR1 is LNHNV and CDR2 is YYDKDF (reference sequence). This CDR3 is 16 amino acids long. V lost 2 bases to trimming and J lost 8 bases, with 19 bases between them. CDR3 protein: CATSRPGTGKWDTIYF. CDR3 nucleotides: TGTGCCACCAGCAGACCGGGTACAGGGAAGTGGGACACCATATATTTT.

This clone was observed a single time. This chain joins TRBV29-1 and TRBJ2-2; D may match TRBD1 or TRBD2 (9 bases each). V lost 1 base and J 7 bases, leaving 25 bases between the germline ends. Germline loops: CDR1 SQVTM, CDR2 ANQGSEA. The CDR3 is 18 amino acids. CDR3 sequence reads: CSVEVGQGSGSRFGELFF. The DNA for the CDR3 is TGCAGCGTTGAAGTGGGACAGGGTAGCGGGAGTAGGTTCGGGGAGCTGTTTTTT.

A single count supports this clone. This sequence joins TRBV28 and TRBJ2-2; 7 nucleotides align to TRBD1. Looked up from germline, CDR1 is MDHEN and CDR2 is SYDVKM. This CDR3 is 15 amino acids long. Germline trimming cut 8 bases from V and 0 bases from J; bases unmatched to any gene: 6. CDR3: CASGSGTANTGELFF. CDR3 DNA: TGTGCCAGCGGATCAGGGACAGCGAACACCGGGGAGCTGTTTTTT.

V is TRBV4-1 and J is TRBJ1-1; 8 bases match TRBD1. CDR1 and CDR2 from the germline V gene are MGHRA and YSYEKL. There are 15 residues in the CDR3. V was pared by 1 base and J by 2 bases, with 3 bases of the junction left unmatched. This CDR3 reads CASSQVGQGNTEAFF. DNA of the CDR3: TGCGCCAGCAGCCAAGTTGGACAGGGCAACACTGAAGCTTTCTTT.

The rearrangement joins TRBV4-2 to TRBJ1-1, with D possibly matching TRBD1 (5 bases). Germline loops: CDR1 LGHNA, CDR2 YNFKEQ. The CDR3 is 15 residues long. The germline V and J ends were trimmed by 2 bases and 1 base, with 11 bases remaining between them. CDR3 residues: CASSQPGSTNTEAFF. Written as DNA, the CDR3 is TGTGCCAGCAGCCAACCAGGGTCAACGAACACTGAAGCTTTCTTT.

The chain is built from TRBV19 and TRBJ1-5; a weak D match, TRBD1 (6 bases). The V end was cut by 6 bases, the J end by 3 bases, with 21 bases between. This CDR3 is built from 17 residues. Germline V gene data show CDR1 as LNHDA and CDR2 as SQIVND (reference sequence). The CDR3 DNA reads as TGTGCCAGTAGACTGCTCGCCGGGACATGGGACAATCAGCCCCAGCATTTT. Translated: CASRLLAGTWDNQPQHF. Full variable domain (remainder filled in from reference TRBV19 and TRBJ1-5): DGGITQSPKYLFRKEGQNVTLSCEQNLNHDAMYWYRQDPGQGLRLIYYSQIVNDFQKGDIAEGYSVSREKKESFPLTVTSAQKNPTAFYLCASRLLAGTWDNQPQHFGDGTRLSIL.

This clone was counted between two and nine times. V is TRBV27 and J is TRBJ1-4, with no clear D. Germline V CDR1 and CDR2: MNHEY, SMNVEV (reference sequence). Trimming stripped 3 bases from V and 6 bases from J, with 17 bases between. The CDR3 loop spans 16 amino acids. The CDR3 reads CASSFLTRGGDEKLFF. The CDR3 DNA sequence: TGTGCCAGCAGTTTCCTAACACGGGGAGGAGATGAAAAACTGTTTTTT.